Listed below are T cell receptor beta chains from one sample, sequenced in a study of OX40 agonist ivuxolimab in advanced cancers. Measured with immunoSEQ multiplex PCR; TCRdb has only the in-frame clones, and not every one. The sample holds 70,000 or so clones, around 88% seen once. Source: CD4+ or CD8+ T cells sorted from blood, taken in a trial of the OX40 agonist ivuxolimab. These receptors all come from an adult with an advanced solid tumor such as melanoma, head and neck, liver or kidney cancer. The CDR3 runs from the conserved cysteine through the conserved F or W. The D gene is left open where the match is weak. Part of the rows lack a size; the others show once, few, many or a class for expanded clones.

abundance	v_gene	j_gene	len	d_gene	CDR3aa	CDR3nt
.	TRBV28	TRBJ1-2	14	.	CASSSGAGNYGYTF	TGTGCCAGCAGTTCCGGGGCAGGAAACTATGGCTACACCTTC
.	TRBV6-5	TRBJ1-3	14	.	CASSRGSIGNTIYF	TGTGCCAGCAGTAGGGGATCGATTGGAAACACCATATATTTT
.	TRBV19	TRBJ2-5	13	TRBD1	CASSKQGVETQYF	TGTGCCAGTAGTAAACAGGGGGTAGAGACCCAGTACTTC
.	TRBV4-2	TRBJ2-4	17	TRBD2	CASSQRLAARAKNIQYF	TGTGCCAGCAGCCAAAGACTAGCGGCCAGAGCCAAAAACATTCAGTACTTC
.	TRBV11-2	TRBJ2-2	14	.	CASSSTVNYGELFF	TGTGCCAGCAGCTCGACAGTTAATTACGGGGAGCTGTTTTTT
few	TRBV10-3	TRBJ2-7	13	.	CAISEEISYEQYF	TGTGCCATCAGTGAAGAGATATCCTACGAGCAGTACTTC
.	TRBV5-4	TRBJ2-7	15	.	CASSLGQTNFYEQYF	TGTGCCAGCAGCTTAGGACAGACTAATTTTTACGAGCAGTACTTC
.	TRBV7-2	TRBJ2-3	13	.	CASSFRELDTQYF	TGTGCCAGCAGCTTCCGGGAGTTGGATACGCAGTATTTT
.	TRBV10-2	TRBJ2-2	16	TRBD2	CASTPGTSGPTGELFF	TGCGCCAGCACTCCTGGGACTAGCGGCCCAACCGGGGAGCTGTTTTTT
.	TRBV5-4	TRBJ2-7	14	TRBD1	CASSSRTGGYEQYF	TGTGCCAGCAGCTCCAGGACAGGGGGATACGAGCAGTACTTC
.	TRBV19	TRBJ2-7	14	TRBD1	CASSSRDRTYEQYF	TGTGCCAGTAGTAGCCGGGACAGAACCTACGAGCAGTACTTC
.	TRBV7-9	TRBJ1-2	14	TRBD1	CASSSSGTGYGYTF	TGTGCCAGCAGTTCGTCGGGGACAGGCTATGGCTACACCTTC
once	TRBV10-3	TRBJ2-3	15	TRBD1	CAIRGTGGGTDTQYF	TGTGCCATCAGGGGGACAGGGGGCGGCACAGATACGCAGTATTTT
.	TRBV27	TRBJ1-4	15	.	CASSKTRTAGEKLFF	TGTGCCAGCAGCAAGACACGGACAGCCGGAGAAAAACTGTTTTTT
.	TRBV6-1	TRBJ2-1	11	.	CASSQAWQQFF	TGTGCCAGCAGCCAAGCGTGGCAGCAGTTCTTC
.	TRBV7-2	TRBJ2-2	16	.	CASSPSGGANTGELFF	TGTGCCAGCAGCCCGTCGGGGGGCGCGAACACCGGGGAGCTGTTTTTT
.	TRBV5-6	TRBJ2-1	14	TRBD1	CASNPRSGGNEQFF	TGTGCCAGCAACCCACGATCAGGGGGCAATGAGCAGTTCTTC
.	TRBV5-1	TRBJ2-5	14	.	CASSLESVQETQYF	TGCGCCAGCAGCTTGGAGTCCGTACAAGAGACCCAGTACTTC
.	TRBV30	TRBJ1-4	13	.	CAWKGGPNEKLFF	TGTGCCTGGAAGGGGGGACCTAATGAAAAACTGTTTTTT
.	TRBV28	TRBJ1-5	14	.	CASSLGHSNQPQHF	TGTGCCAGCAGCCTTGGACATAGCAATCAGCCCCAGCATTTT
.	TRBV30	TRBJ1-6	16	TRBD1	CAWSSSDRVYNSPLHF	TGTGCCTGGAGTTCCTCAGACAGGGTTTACAATTCACCCCTCCACTTT
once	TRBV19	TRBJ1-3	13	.	CASSIDRSNTIYF	TGTGCCAGTAGTATAGATCGGTCGAACACCATATATTTT
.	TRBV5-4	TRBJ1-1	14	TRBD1	CASSEMTGPTEAFF	TGTGCCAGCAGCGAAATGACAGGGCCCACTGAAGCTTTCTTT
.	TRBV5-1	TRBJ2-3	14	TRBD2	CASRESGSADTQYF	TGCGCCAGCAGGGAAAGCGGGAGTGCAGATACGCAGTATTTT
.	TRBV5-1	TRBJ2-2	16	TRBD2	CASSSLAGGNTGELFF	TGCGCCAGCTCGAGCCTAGCGGGAGGAAACACCGGGGAGCTGTTTTTT
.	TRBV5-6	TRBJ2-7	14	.	CASSFSGNHYEQYF	TGTGCCAGCAGCTTTTCAGGCAATCATTACGAGCAGTACTTC
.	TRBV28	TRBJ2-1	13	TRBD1	CASRGTGGDEQFF	TGTGCCAGCAGGGGGACAGGCGGAGATGAGCAGTTCTTC
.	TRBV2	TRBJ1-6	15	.	CASSEAGGGNSPLHF	TGTGCCAGCAGTGAGGCGGGGGGGGGAAATTCACCCCTCCACTTT
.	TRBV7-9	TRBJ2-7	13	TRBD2	CASSPGGGGEQYF	TGTGCCAGCAGCCCCGGCGGGGGAGGCGAGCAGTACTTC
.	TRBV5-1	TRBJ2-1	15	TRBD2	CASSSASGTYNEQFF	TGCGCCAGCAGCTCAGCTAGCGGGACCTACAATGAGCAGTTCTTC
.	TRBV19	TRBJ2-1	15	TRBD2	CASSRTSGGVIEQFF	TGTGCCAGTAGTAGGACTAGCGGGGGGGTTATTGAGCAGTTCTTC
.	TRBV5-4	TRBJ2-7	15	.	CASSFGGPGGPEQYF	TGTGCCAGCAGCTTTGGGGGGCCGGGGGGTCCCGAGCAGTACTTC
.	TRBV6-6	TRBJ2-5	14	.	CASSYSTEQETQYF	TGTGCCAGCAGTTACTCGACGGAACAAGAGACCCAGTACTTC
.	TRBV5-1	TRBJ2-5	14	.	CASSPNGVGETQYF	TGCGCCAGCAGCCCAAACGGGGTTGGGGAGACCCAGTACTTC
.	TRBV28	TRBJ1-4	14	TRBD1	CASSDRGRDEKLFF	TGTGCCAGCAGTGACAGGGGGCGAGACGAAAAACTGTTTTTT
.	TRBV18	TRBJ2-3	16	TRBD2	CASSPLSGRRADTQYF	TGTGCCAGCTCACCCCTAAGCGGGAGGAGGGCAGATACGCAGTATTTT
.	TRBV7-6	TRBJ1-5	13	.	CASSLDVDQPQHF	TGTGCCAGCAGCTTAGATGTGGATCAGCCCCAGCATTTT
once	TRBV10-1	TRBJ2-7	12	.	CASSANSYEQYF	TGCGCCAGCAGTGCAAACAGCTACGAGCAGTACTTC